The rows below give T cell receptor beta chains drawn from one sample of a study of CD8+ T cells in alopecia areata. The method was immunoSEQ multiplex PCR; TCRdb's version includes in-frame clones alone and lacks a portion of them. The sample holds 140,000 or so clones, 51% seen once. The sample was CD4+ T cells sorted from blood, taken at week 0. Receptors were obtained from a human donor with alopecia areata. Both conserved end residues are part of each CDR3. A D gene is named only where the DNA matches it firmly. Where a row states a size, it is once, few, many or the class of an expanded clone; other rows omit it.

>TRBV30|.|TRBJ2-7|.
TGTGCCTGGAGTGGTGTCCCTGTCTCCTACGAGCAGTACTTC
CAWSGVPVSYEQYF
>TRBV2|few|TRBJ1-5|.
TGTGCCAGCAGGGGGCAGGGCGATCAGCCCCAGCATTTT
CASRGQGDQPQHF
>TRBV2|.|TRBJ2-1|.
TGTGCCAGCAAAACGGAGAATGAGCAGTTCTTC
CASKTENEQFF
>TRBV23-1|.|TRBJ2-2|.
TGCGCCAGCATAGAGGACGTTGAAAAGGGCACCGGGGAGCTGTTTTTT
CASIEDVEKGTGELFF
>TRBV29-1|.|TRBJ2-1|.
TGCAGCGTTGAAATGACAGTACTCGTAAGCTCCTACAATGAGCAGTTCTTC
CSVEMTVLVSSYNEQFF
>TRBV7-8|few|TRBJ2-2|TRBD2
TGTGCCAGCACGGTCGGACTAGCGGGAGTCGGGGAGCTGTTTTTT
CASTVGLAGVGELFF
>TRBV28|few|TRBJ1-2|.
TGTGCCAGCAGACCAGGGGAGAACGGCTACACCTTC
CASRPGENGYTF
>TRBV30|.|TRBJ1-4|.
TGTGCCTGGTCGCAGGGGATCCCTAATGAAAGACTGTTTTTT
CAWSQGIPNERLFF
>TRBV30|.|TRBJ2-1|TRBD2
TGTGCCTGCTCAGCGACTAGCGGGAGGGCCGGGGAGCAGTTCTTC
CACSATSGRAGEQFF
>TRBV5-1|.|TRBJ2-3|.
TGCGCCAGCAGCTTCTCCGGGGCCGGGACAGATACGCAGTATTTT
CASSFSGAGTDTQYF
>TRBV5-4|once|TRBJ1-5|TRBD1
TGTGCCAGCAGCTCGGCCATGGGTGGACTACAGGGGCCCCCCGTGGCTGAGCATTTT
CASSSAMGGLQGPPVAEHF
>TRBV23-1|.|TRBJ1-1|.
TGCGCCAGCTATGCGGGGGGGTTTAACACTGAAGCTTTCTTT
CASYAGGFNTEAFF
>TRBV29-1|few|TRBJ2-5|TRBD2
TGCAGCGTTCACAGCGGGGTCCTCGGGGAGACCCAGTACTTC
CSVHSGVLGETQYF
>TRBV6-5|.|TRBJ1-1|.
TGTGCCAGCAGACCGGGACTTTCGAACACTGAAGCTTTCTTT
CASRPGLSNTEAFF
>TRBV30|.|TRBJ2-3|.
TGTGCCTGGAGTCTCCGGGACGGCCGTCGCACAGATACGCAGTATTTT
CAWSLRDGRRTDTQYF
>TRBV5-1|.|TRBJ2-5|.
TGCGCCAGCAACTTAGAAGAGACCCAGTACTTC
CASNLEETQYF
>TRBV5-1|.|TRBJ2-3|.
TGCGCCAGCAGCTTGACCATGCAAGGGGGTACGCAGTATTTT
CASSLTMQGGTQYF
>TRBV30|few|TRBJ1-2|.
TGTGCCTGGAGTGTACGGGAACCCAGGGGCTACACCTTC
CAWSVREPRGYTF
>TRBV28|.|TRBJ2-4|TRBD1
TGTGCCAGCAGTTTCGTGGCGACAGGGACCAAAAACATTCAGTACTTC
CASSFVATGTKNIQYF
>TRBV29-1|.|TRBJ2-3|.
TGCAGCGGGGGGGCGACCGCGGAAGCTACGCAGTATTTT
CSGGATAEATQYF
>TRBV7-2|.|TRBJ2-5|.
TGTGCCAGCAGCTTAGGCATCTTTTCGTGGGAGACCCAGTACTTC
CASSLGIFSWETQYF
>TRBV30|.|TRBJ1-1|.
TGTGCCGGACGCCGAGGGAGCAGTTTGCCCCCTTTGGACACTGAAGCTTTCTTT
CAGRRGSSLPPLDTEAFF
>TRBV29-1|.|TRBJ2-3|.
TGCAGCGTTGAGGCCATGAGGGGTACAGATACGCAGTATTTT
CSVEAMRGTDTQYF
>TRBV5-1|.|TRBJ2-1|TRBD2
TGCGCCAGCAGCTTGGCGGGGACTAGTAACAATGAGCAGTTCTTC
CASSLAGTSNNEQFF
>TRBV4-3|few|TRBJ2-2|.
TGCGCCAGCAGCCAAGACGGGACCCCCAGAAACACCGGGGAGCTGTTTTTT
CASSQDGTPRNTGELFF
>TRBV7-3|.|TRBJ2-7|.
TGTGCCAGCAGCTTAAACCCCGGGGCCGAGCAGTACTTC
CASSLNPGAEQYF
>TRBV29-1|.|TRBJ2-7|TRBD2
TGCAGCGTAGCCGGGACTAGCTACGAGCAGTACTTC
CSVAGTSYEQYF
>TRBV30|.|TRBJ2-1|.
TGTGCCAGGGGTGCCTTCTCCTACAATGAGCAGTTCTTC
CARGAFSYNEQFF
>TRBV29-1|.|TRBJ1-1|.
TGCAGCGCTCCGACAGGTATGAACACTGAAGCTTTCTTT
CSAPTGMNTEAFF
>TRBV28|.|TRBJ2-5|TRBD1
TGTGCCAGCAGTTCGGACAGGCACGGGATGGAGACCCAGTACTTC
CASSSDRHGMETQYF
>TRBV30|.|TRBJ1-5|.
TGTGCCTGGAGTGGAGCAAAGTCTGCCCGCAATCAGCCCCAGCATTTT
CAWSGAKSARNQPQHF
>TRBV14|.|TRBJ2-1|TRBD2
TGTGCCAGCAGCCCTCTAGACGGGAGGCTCTCCTACAATGAGCAGTTCTTC
CASSPLDGRLSYNEQFF
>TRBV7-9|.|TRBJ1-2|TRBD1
TGTGCCAGCAGCCAGACAGGGACCTATGGCTACACCTTC
CASSQTGTYGYTF
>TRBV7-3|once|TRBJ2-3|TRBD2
TGTGCCACCGGGGAAGGACTAGGGGAAGTCTCTGGTACGCAGTATTTT
CATGEGLGEVSGTQYF
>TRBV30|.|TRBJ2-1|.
TGTGCCTGGAGTGTGGAGGCTTTCTACAATGAGCAGTTCTTC
CAWSVEAFYNEQFF
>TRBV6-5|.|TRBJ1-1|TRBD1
TGTGCCAGCAGTGAGACAGGGCGGACTGAAGCTTTCTTT
CASSETGRTEAFF
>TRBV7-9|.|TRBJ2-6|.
TGTGCCAGCAGCTTACAGGCCGGGGCCAACGTCCTGACTTTC
CASSLQAGANVLTF
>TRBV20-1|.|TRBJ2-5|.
TGCAGTGCTAGTCTGGAGACCCAGTACTTC
CSASLETQYF
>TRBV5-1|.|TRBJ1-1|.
TGCGCCAGCAGCTTGGCCTTTAGCTCTGGGGTTGAAGCTTTCTTT
CASSLAFSSGVEAFF
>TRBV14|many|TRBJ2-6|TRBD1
TGTGCCAGCAGCCGACAGGGGGCCTCTGGGGCCAACGTCCTGACTTTC
CASSRQGASGANVLTF
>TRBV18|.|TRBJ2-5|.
TGTGCCAGCTCACCACCGTCTAGTCGGGAGACCCAGTACTTC
CASSPPSSRETQYF
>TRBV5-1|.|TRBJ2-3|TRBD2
TGCGCCAGCAGCCGTAGCGGGACGGCCACAGATACGCAGTATTTT
CASSRSGTATDTQYF
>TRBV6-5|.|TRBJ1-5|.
TGTGCCAGCAGTCCGCTGGGAGGCAATCAGCCCCAGCATTTT
CASSPLGGNQPQHF
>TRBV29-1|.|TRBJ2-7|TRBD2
TGCAGCGCTAGGGGACTAGCGGATGCCTACGAGCAGTACTTC
CSARGLADAYEQYF
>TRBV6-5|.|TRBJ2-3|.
TGTGCCAGCAGCCGGGGCGCCAAAAGGGCAGATACGCAGTATTTT
CASSRGAKRADTQYF
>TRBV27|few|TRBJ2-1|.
TGTGCCAGCTGGGACAGGGGGCGACTAGCGGGGCCCCATGAGCAGTTCTTC
CASWDRGRLAGPHEQFF
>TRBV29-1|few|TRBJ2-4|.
TGCAGCGTTGAATCGACAGGGACTGACATTCAGTACTTC
CSVESTGTDIQYF
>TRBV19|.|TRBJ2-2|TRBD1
TGTGCCAGTACCCAGGACAGGGGGCTGGACACCGGGGAGCTGTTTTTT
CASTQDRGLDTGELFF
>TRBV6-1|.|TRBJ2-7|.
TGTGCCAGCAGTGCACCCACTTGGGCGTTCACCTACGAGCAGTACTTC
CASSAPTWAFTYEQYF
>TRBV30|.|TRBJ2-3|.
TGTGCCTGGAGTGACCCCCTCGGACTTTACGATACGCAGTATTTT
CAWSDPLGLYDTQYF
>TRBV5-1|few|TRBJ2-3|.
TGCGCCAGCAGCTTGGAAGTCGGAAACGTCGGGGATACGCAGTATTTT
CASSLEVGNVGDTQYF
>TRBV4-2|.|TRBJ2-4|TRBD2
TGTGCCAGCAGCCAAGAGCCTAGCGGAGCCAAAAACATTCAGTACTTC
CASSQEPSGAKNIQYF